What follows are 8 T cell receptor beta chains derived from one specimen sequenced in a study of identical twins. One entry per CDR3 protein, called by TCRdb with MiXCR from the 5' RACE reads. Found here are 1,800,000 or so distinct CDR3 sequences, less than 35% of them singletons; the top ten hold less than 0.35%. Sequenced: cord blood. These receptor sequences come from a newborn girl in good health.

This clonotype was picked up a small number of times. The genes are TRBV5-1 and TRBJ1-2; 8 bases agree with TRBD1. Trimming at V came to 4 bases and at J to 4 bases, leaving 9 bases not matched to a gene. The CDR3 totals 15 residues. Germline CDR1 and CDR2: SGHRS and YFSETQ. The CDR3 region has the DNA TGCGCCAGCAGCATAAGAGACAGGGGAAGCTATGGCTACACCTTC. It specifies CASSIRDRGSYGYTF.

The V gene is TRBV20-1, the J gene TRBJ2-7, with D maybe TRBD2 (6 bases). Germline lookup yields CDR1 DFQATT and CDR2 SNEGSKA (reference sequence). The CDR3 has 14 amino acids. With 0 bases removed from V and 0 bases from J, the gap between germline ends came to 9 bases. CDR3 in DNA: TGCAGTGCTAGAGATTCGCGGGGCTCCTACGAGCAGTACTTC. Protein product: CSARDSRGSYEQYF.

As DNA, the CDR3 is TGTGCCAGCAGTGATAAGGGCAACGAGCAGTACTTC. Amino acids: CASSDKGNEQYF. The chain joins TRBV25-1 to TRBJ2-7; D is ambiguous. This CDR3 comprises 12 residues. The V end lost 3 bases, the J end lost 5 bases, and 8 bases lay between the germline ends. Germline V lookup: CDR1 MGHDK, CDR2 SYGVNS.

The chain combines TRBV7-9 with TRBJ2-3; D not resolved. Germline CDR1 and CDR2: SEHNR and FQNEAQ (reference sequence). CDR3 length: 16 residues. The V end lost 1 base, the J end lost 0 bases, and 11 bases lay between the germline ends. CDR3 bases: TGTGCCAGCAGCTTAGTGCTCCTTCCAAGCACAGATACGCAGTATTTT. Translated: CASSLVLLPSTDTQYF. The entire variable domain, with the rest obtained from reference TRBV7-9 and TRBJ2-3, is as follows: DTGVSQNPRHKITKRGQNVTFRCDPISEHNRLYWYRQTLGQGPEFLTYFQNEAQLEKSRLLSDRFSAERPKGSFSTLEIQRTEQGDSAMYLCASSLVLLPSTDTQYFGPGTRLTVL.

This clonotype was observed a single time. J is TRBJ2-1 and V is TRBV20-1; possibly TRBD1 or TRBD2 for D (5 bases each). Trimming shortened V by 3 bases and J by 1 base, and 10 bases separated the two germline ends. The V gene's germline CDR1 is DFQATT and CDR2 SNEGSKA (reference sequence). The CDR3 is 14 residues long. CDR3 in amino acids: CSARGVVSYNEQFF. DNA of the CDR3: TGCAGTGCTAGGGGGGTAGTTTCCTACAATGAGCAGTTCTTC.

With respect to this clonotype: Just one base apart from a much larger clone, this may be a read error. The V gene is TRBV12-3 or TRBV12-4, the J gene TRBJ2-4; 7 nucleotides line up with TRBD2. The CDR3 contains 13 residues. The CDR3 region has the DNA TGTACCAGCAGGCGGGGGAGGGGAAACATTCAGTACTTC. Protein product: CTSRRGRGNIQYF.

The rearrangement links TRBV7-2 to TRBJ2-7; 7 bases align to TRBD2. The J segment lost 6 bases and the V segment lost 0 bases, leaving 2 bases of the junction unmatched. Germline V CDR1 and CDR2: SGHTA, FQGNSA. The CDR3 sequence is 13 residues long. CDR3 in amino acids: CASSLARGTEQYF. The CDR3, as DNA: TGTGCCAGCAGCTTAGCGCGGGGGACCGAGCAGTACTTC.

This clonotype appeared a single time. This may be a read error: a much more frequent sequence differs by one nucleotide. The chain is built from TRBV20-1 and TRBJ2-1; D remains unclear. Germline assignment: CDR1 DFQATT and CDR2 SNEGSKA (reference sequence). This CDR3 spans 12 amino acids. V was clipped by 0 bases and J by 6 bases, with 6 bases between them. The CDR3 DNA follows: TGCAGTGCTAGAGAACAGCGCAATGAGCAGTTCTTC. As protein: CSAREQRNEQFF.